One T cell receptor (beta chain) is described in this entry. CDR1 and CDR2 from the germline V gene are KGHSH and LQKENI. CDR3 length: 13 residues. V dropped 6 bases and J dropped 5 bases, with 11 bases sitting between them. As processed by the authors: Cell counts per sample came from amplifying reference gene primers. Only in-frame clones appear in the TCRdb table, and some are missing; sequencing was by immunoSEQ multiplex PCR. That table is the source of V, J and clone size, and D and trimming were worked out from the DNA. The sample records around 110,000 clones, around nine tenths being singletons. This record comes from a study of blood T cell repertoires in COVID-19. Across the study: From the United States, Italy and Spain came samples of acute and convalescent COVID-19. T cells, B-cell-depleted T cells, or PBMCs provided the cDNA or gDNA that served as material.

The chain links TRBV18 to TRBJ2-1; D is ambiguous. Input material: peripheral blood. This TCR came from a man aged 35-49 years with acute or convalescent COVID-19. As DNA, the CDR3 is TGTGCCAGCTCGCCTACGTCGGACAATGAGCAGTTCTTC. This encodes CASSPTSDNEQFF.